One T cell receptor beta chain is described in this entry. Its cognate antigen is unknown. The data belong to a study of metastatic and nonmetastatic thyroid tumors. Study-level background: Repertoire data that came from the blood and tumor or nodule tissue of malignant and benign thyroid patients were compared. Study conclusions and caveats: Reports indicated that malignant thyroid tumors showed significantly higher TCR beta diversity than benign nodules did, in blood and tumor.

Original handling: Built for papillary thyroid cancer, a distant-metastasis classifier drew on CDR3 differences across clinicopathological groups. TCRdb re-analyzed the PCR reads using MiXCR. The V and J calls and clone size come from TCRdb's table, not from the authors' own analysis. Here the sample spans under 50,000 clones, about 27% being singletons. CDR3 length: 15 amino acids. Germline trimming cut 0 bases from V and 1 base from J; bases unmatched to any gene: 0. Germline V gives CDR1 MNHEY, CDR2 SVGEGT. Thyroid surgery was performed in patients who had received no treatment beforehand. What was sequenced was blood. The source of this sequence is a male donor with papillary thyroid cancer or a benign thyroid nodule (not recorded which). Some clones in this sample may be carry-over from other donors' samples. J is TRBJ2-3 and V is TRBV6-2 or TRBV6-3, with 8 bases aligning to TRBD2. The CDR3 spells CASSYSRGGTDTQYF. The CDR3, as DNA: TGTGCCAGCAGTTACTCGCGGGGGGGCACAGATACGCAGTATTTT.